The next 11 T cell receptor beta chains were all read from a single sample in a study of T cells after yellow fever vaccination. TCRdb re-called the 5' RACE reads through MiXCR, storing one row per CDR3 protein. Among some 70,000 distinct CDR3 sequences listed, around 7% were seen once. Source: CD8+ T cells sorted from PBMCs, taken around 45 days after the first yellow fever vaccination. These receptors were taken from a man between 18 and 29 years old who received the YFV17D yellow fever vaccine.

This clonotype appeared a few times. The genes are TRBV7-9 and TRBJ1-1; weak D call: TRBD1 (5 bases). Germline V gene sequence: CDR1 SEHNR, CDR2 FQNEAQ (reference sequence). Trimming removed 5 bases from V and 0 bases from J, with 13 bases in between. The CDR3 spans 15 residues. CDR3 protein: CASSPWDGLNTEAFF. The DNA for the CDR3 is TGTGCCAGCAGCCCATGGGACGGCTTGAACACTGAAGCTTTCTTT.

This clonotype has ten or more counts. The chain combines TRBV4-1 with TRBJ2-1; 7 bases fit TRBD1. Germline CDR1 MGHRA, CDR2 YSYEKL. This CDR3 has 15 residues. Trimming at V came to 0 bases and at J to 3 bases, leaving 2 bases not matched to a gene. CDR3 DNA: TGCGCCAGCAGCCAAGAGGGGACAGACTACAATGAGCAGTTCTTC. Residues: CASSQEGTDYNEQFF.

A word on this clonotype: The junction does not match germline at one end; this may be a read error. V gene TRBV6-5 combines with J gene TRBJ2-1, with D possibly TRBD1 on 7 matching bases. From germline, CDR1 is MNHEY and CDR2 SVGAGI. The CDR3 sequence is 16 residues long. CDR3 in DNA: TGTGCCTGCAGTTACTCGATGGAGGGGGCAAGGGGTGAGCAGTTCTTC. Translation: CACSYSMEGARGEQFF.

This clonotype was seen repeatedly, ten times or more. The chain has TRBV11-2 and TRBJ2-3, with D unresolved. The CDR3 sequence is 11 residues long. Trimming pared 8 bases from V and 4 bases from J, leaving 7 bases between. Germline CDR1 reads SGHAT; CDR2 reads FQNNGV. The CDR3 DNA follows: TGTGCCAGCGTCGTAGCAGATACGCAGTATTTT. It translates to CASVVADTQYF.

This chain links TRBV5-1 with TRBJ2-5; 9 positions agree with TRBD1. V trimming: 4 bases; J trimming: 4 bases; junction bases outside the gene matches: 11. Germline CDR1 reads SGHRS; CDR2 reads YFSETQ. The CDR3 is 16 amino acids. The CDR3: CASSRLTGGDGETQYF. In DNA form, the CDR3 reads TGCGCCAGCAGCCGCCTTACAGGGGGCGACGGAGAGACCCAGTACTTC. The full variable domain, its missing parts supplied by reference TRBV5-1 and TRBJ2-5, is KAGVTQTPRYLIKTRGQQVTLSCSPISGHRSVSWYQQTPGQGLQFLFEYFSETQRNKGNFPGRFSGRQFSNSRSEMNVSTLELGDSALYLCASSRLTGGDGETQYFGPGTRLLVL.

This clonotype was seen at least ten times. The chain joins TRBV5-4 to TRBJ1-1; no definite D call. Germline V gene lookup returns CDR1 SGHNT and CDR2 YYREEE (reference sequence). V gave up 2 bases and J gave up 7 bases, with 9 bases separating them. The CDR3 consists of 12 residues. CDR3 sequence reads: CASSLGGIEAFF. The CDR3 DNA reads as TGTGCCAGCAGCTTAGGTGGCATTGAAGCTTTCTTT.

This clonotype has at least ten counts. The V call is TRBV11-2, the J call TRBJ2-1, with D uncertain. V lost 3 bases to trimming and J lost 0 bases, with 9 bases between them. Germline V gene data show CDR1 as SGHAT and CDR2 as FQNNGV. The CDR3 consists of 15 residues. The CDR3 protein is CASSFTGPSYNEQFF. The CDR3, as DNA: TGTGCCAGCAGCTTTACGGGTCCCTCCTACAATGAGCAGTTCTTC.

This clonotype showed up just a few times. The chain employs TRBV9 and TRBJ2-3, with 7 bases fitting TRBD1. Germline values: CDR1 SGDLS, CDR2 YYNGEE. This CDR3 comprises 18 residues. Unmatched junction bases numbered 13, after V lost 3 bases and J lost 0 bases. CDR3 amino acids: CASSAPTGAAYSTDTQYF. The DNA for the CDR3 is TGTGCCAGCAGCGCCCCCACAGGGGCGGCCTATAGCACAGATACGCAGTATTTT.

This clonotype was seen many times. The rearrangement joins TRBV4-1 to TRBJ2-3, with a weak D call TRBD2 (5 bases). The CDR3 has 14 residues. Germline CDR1 reads MGHRA; CDR2 reads YSYEKL. V was shortened by 4 bases and J by 4 bases, with 12 bases between the two germline ends. CDR3 bases: TGCGCCAGCAGCCGAGCGGAGAGGGCAGATACGCAGTATTTT. Its translation is CASSRAERADTQYF.

This clonotype appeared many times. The rearrangement uses TRBV30 and TRBJ2-1; no firm D call. Germline V gene lookup returns CDR1 GTSNPN and CDR2 SVGIG (reference sequence). V lost 2 bases and J lost 7, with 12 bases in between. The CDR3 has 13 residues. CDR3 region: CAWSSSSINEQFF. CDR3 nucleotide sequence: TGTGCCTGGAGTTCAAGTAGTATAAATGAGCAGTTCTTC.

CDR3 sequence: CASKDGGSTEAFF. The CDR3, as DNA: TGTGCCAGCAAAGACGGGGGAAGCACTGAAGCTTTCTTT. J is TRBJ1-1 and V is TRBV7-6, with D possibly matching TRBD1 (5 bases). The length of the CDR3 is 13 residues. Per the germline V gene, CDR1 is SGHVS and CDR2 is FNYEAQ. Deletions cut 7 bases from V and 4 bases from J, with 13 bases between.